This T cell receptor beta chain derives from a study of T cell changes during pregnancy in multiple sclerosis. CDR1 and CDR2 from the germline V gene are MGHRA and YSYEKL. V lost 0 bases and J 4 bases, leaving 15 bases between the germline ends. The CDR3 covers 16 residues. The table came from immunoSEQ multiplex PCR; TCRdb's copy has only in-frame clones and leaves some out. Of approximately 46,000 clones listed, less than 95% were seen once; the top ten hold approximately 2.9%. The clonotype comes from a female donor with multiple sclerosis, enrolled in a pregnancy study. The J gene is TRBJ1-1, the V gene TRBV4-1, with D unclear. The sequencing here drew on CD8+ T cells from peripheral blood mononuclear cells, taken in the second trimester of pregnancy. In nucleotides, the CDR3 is TGCGCCAGCAGCCAAGATCGCGGGAGGTCGCCCACTGAAGCTTTCTTT. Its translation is CASSQDRGRSPTEAFF.